The next 7 T cell receptor beta chains were all read from a single sample in a study of blood T cell repertoires in COVID-19 (dated by TCRdb to 2019 to 2021). Library preparation employed the immunoSEQ multiplex PCR assay. Sourced from immuneACCESS, this table was stored by TCRdb with only in-frame sequences that have V and J called. A share of the clones is absent; for the studies checked, an unresolved V gene accounts for under half, and the remainder has no known explanation. Here the sample has about 100,000 clones; just over 90% occur a single time. The ten largest clones add up to roughly 2.1% of the sample. The sample was peripheral blood. The source is a man aged 50-60 years with active COVID-19.

This chain links TRBV7-8 with TRBJ1-1; D is unclear. Germline V gene sequence: CDR1 SGHVS, CDR2 FQNEAQ. CDR3 length equals 12 residues. With 5 bases removed from V and 7 bases from J, the gap between germline ends came to 11 bases. The CDR3 nucleotides are TGTGCCAGCAGCCCCTCGAGATATGAAGCTTTCTTT. Translation: CASSPSRYEAFF.

The chain has TRBV3-1 (or the pseudogene TRBV3-2) and TRBJ1-1; TRBD1 is a possible D gene (5 bases). V shed 3 bases and J shed 2 bases, with 10 bases lying between them. From germline, CDR1 is LGHDT and CDR2 YNNKEL (reference sequence). The length of the CDR3 is 14 residues. The CDR3 bases are TGTGCCAGCAGCCATGGCAGGGAAAACACTGAAGCTTTCTTT. This codes for CASSHGRENTEAFF.

This clone was picked up one time. The chain combines TRBV24-1 with TRBJ2-3; TRBD1 matches at 10 bases. CDR1 and CDR2 (germline): KGHDR, SFDVKD. The CDR3 totals 16 residues. After removal of 4 bases from V and 1 base from J, the junction contained 4 bases not matched to a gene. The CDR3 coding sequence is TGTGCCACCAGTGAGTCGGACAGGGGGGGCACAGATACGCAGTATTTT. As protein: CATSESDRGGTDTQYF.

This chain uses TRBV19 with TRBJ2-1, with TRBD2 matching 10 bases. This CDR3 is built from 15 residues. The germline CDR1 and CDR2 sequences are LNHDA and SQIVND (reference sequence). V shed 7 bases and J 1 base; nucleotides not matched to a gene: 4. CDR3 region: CASTQAGGSYNEQFF. CDR3 in DNA: TGTGCCAGTACCCAAGCGGGAGGGTCCTACAATGAGCAGTTCTTC.

The J gene is TRBJ1-6, the V gene TRBV2, with 11 bases lining up with TRBD1. Per germline, CDR1 SNHLY and CDR2 FYNNEI. Unmatched junction bases numbered 2, after V lost 4 bases and J lost 6 bases. The CDR3 is 15 amino acids. The CDR3 nucleotides read TGTGCCAGCAGTGTGGACAGGGGGCCTAATTCACCCCTCCACTTT. The encoded protein is CASSVDRGPNSPLHF.

Worth noting for this clone: At one boundary the junction diverges from the germline segment, which might be a read error. The chain recombines TRBV2 with TRBJ1-1; 9 bases are shared with TRBD1. Germline values: CDR1 SNHLY, CDR2 FYNNEI. The length of the CDR3 is 12 residues. CDR3 in DNA: TGTGCCAGCAGAGAAGGGGACAGGGCTTTTTTCTTT. Translating it yields CASREGDRAFFF.

This chain connects TRBV5-6 to TRBJ2-1; 12 nucleotides match TRBD2. CDR3 length: 15 residues. Germline V CDR1 and CDR2: SGHDT, YYEEEE. V lost 2 bases, J lost 9 bases, and 6 bases stayed unmatched. CDR3 in DNA: TGTGCCAGCAGCTTCGGACTAGCGGGAAAGGGTGAGCAGTTCTTC. The encoded protein is CASSFGLAGKGEQFF.